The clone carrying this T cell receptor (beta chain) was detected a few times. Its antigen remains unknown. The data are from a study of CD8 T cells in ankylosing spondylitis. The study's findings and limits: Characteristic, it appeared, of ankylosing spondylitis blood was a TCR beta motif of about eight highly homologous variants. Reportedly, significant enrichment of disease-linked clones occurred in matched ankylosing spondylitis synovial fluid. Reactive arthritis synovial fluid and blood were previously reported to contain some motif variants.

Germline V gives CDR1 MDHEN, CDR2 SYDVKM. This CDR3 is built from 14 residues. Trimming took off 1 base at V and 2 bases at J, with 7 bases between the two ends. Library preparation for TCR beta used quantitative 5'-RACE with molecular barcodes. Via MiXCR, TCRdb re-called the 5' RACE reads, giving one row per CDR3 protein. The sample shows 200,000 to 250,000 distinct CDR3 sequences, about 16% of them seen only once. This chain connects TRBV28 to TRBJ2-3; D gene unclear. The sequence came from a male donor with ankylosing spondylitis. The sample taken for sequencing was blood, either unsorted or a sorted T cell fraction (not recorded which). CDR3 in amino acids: CASSLSEITDTQYF. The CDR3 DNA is TGTGCCAGCAGTTTATCTGAGATCACAGATACGCAGTATTTT.